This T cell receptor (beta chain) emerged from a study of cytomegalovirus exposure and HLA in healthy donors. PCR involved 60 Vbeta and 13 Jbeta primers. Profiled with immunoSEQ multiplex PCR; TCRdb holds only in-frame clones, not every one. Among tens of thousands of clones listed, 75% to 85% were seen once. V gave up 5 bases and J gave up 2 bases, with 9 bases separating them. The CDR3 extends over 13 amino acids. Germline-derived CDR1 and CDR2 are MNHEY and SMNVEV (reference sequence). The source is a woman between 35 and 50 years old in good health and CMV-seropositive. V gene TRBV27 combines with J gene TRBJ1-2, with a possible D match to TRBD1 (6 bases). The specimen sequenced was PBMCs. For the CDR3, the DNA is TGTGCCAGCAGTCTGGACAGAAACTATGGCTACACCTTC. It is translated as CASSLDRNYGYTF.